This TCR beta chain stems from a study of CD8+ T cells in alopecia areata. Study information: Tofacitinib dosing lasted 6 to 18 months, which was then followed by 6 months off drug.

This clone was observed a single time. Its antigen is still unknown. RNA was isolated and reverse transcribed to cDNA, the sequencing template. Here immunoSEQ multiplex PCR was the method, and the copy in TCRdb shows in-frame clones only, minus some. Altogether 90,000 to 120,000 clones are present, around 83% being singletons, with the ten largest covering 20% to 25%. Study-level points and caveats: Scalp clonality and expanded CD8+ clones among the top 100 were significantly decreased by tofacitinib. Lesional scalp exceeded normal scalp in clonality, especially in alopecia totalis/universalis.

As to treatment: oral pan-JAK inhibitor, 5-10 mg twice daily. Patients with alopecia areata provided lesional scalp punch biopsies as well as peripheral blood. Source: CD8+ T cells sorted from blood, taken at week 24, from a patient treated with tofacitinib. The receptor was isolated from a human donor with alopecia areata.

CDR3 sequence: CASATEQGRTDTQYF. CDR3 in DNA: TGTGCCAGCGCTACTGAACAGGGGAGAACAGATACGCAGTATTTT. J is TRBJ2-3 and V is TRBV2; TRBD1 matches 7 bases. Germline V CDR1 and CDR2: SNHLY, FYNNEI. This CDR3 region has 15 residues. The trim removed 8 bases at V and 3 bases at J, leaving 11 bases unmatched. The variable domain in full, with the rest retrieved from reference TRBV2 and TRBJ2-3, is EPEVTQTPSHQVTQMGQEVILRCVPISNHLYFYWYRQILGQKVEFLVSFYNNEISEKSEIFDDQFSVERPDGSNFTLKIRSTKLEDSAMYFCASATEQGRTDTQYFGPGTRLTVL.